Following are 11 T cell receptor beta chains from one sample sequenced in a study of blood T cells in healthy people across ages. A second PCR, run for roughly 7 to 12 cycles, used a sample-barcoded 5' primer plus a J-beta primer mix. TCRdb independently ran MiXCR on the 5' RACE reads; one entry per CDR3 protein. The sample consists of 1 million to 1.2 million distinct CDR3 sequences, roughly two fifths of them appearing once. The source material was blood. Every receptor here comes from a man aged 18-30 years in good health.

V and J are TRBV3-1 and TRBJ1-1; a weak D match, TRBD1 (6 bases). Trimming stripped 4 bases from V and 2 bases from J, with 20 bases between. CDR3 size: 17 residues. Germline values: CDR1 LGHDT, CDR2 YNNKEL (reference sequence). CDR3 residues: CASSRETGGQINTEAFF. In DNA form, the CDR3 reads TGTGCCAGCAGCCGAGAAACGGGGGGGCAGATTAACACTGAAGCTTTCTTT.

This clonotype was picked up a small number of times. V and J are TRBV7-2 and TRBJ2-5; D possibly corresponds to TRBD2 (6 bases). Trimming removed 5 bases at V and 5 bases at J, with 18 bases between. The CDR3 loop spans 15 amino acids. Germline-derived CDR1 and CDR2 are SGHTA and FQGNSA. CDR3 region: CASSPFRDLVETQYF. The CDR3 DNA follows: TGTGCCAGCAGCCCATTCCGGGACTTGGTGGAGACCCAGTACTTC.

V usage is TRBV6-6 and J usage is TRBJ2-5; D perhaps matches TRBD1 (5 bases). Germline values: CDR1 MNHNY, CDR2 SVGAGI (reference sequence). Trimming removed 5 bases at V and 4 bases at J, with 17 bases between. The CDR3 has 15 residues. In nucleotides, the CDR3 is TGTGCCAGCAGTAGTTTCAGGGAAATCAGAGAGACCCAGTACTTC. Its translation: CASSSFREIRETQYF.

This clonotype has only a few counts. The chain employs TRBV20-1 and TRBJ1-2; D not resolved. Trimming shortened V by 2 bases and J by 8 bases, and 6 bases separated the two germline ends. CDR1 and CDR2 from the germline V gene are DFQATT and SNEGSKA (reference sequence). This CDR3 comprises 10 residues. CDR3 region: CSARHGGYTF. DNA of the CDR3: TGCAGTGCTAGACACGGCGGCTACACCTTC.

In DNA form, the CDR3 reads TGCAGCGTTCCGGCCGGCGGGCGCGAGCAGTTCTTC. Its protein is CSVPAGGREQFF. The chain employs TRBV29-1 and TRBJ2-1; maybe TRBD2 (5 bases). Germline V gene data show CDR1 as SQVTM and CDR2 as ANQGSEA. The CDR3 runs 12 residues. Deletions cut 5 bases from V and 10 bases from J, with 15 bases between.

The CDR3 coding sequence is TGCAGTGCCATAGAAGGGGGAAGGCGAGGCACAGATACGCAGTATTTT. It yields the protein CSAIEGGRRGTDTQYF. The chain couples TRBV20-1 to TRBJ2-3; D is perhaps TRBD1 (6 bases). The length of the CDR3 is 16 residues. The germline gives CDR1 DFQATT, CDR2 SNEGSKA (reference sequence). V dropped 6 bases and J dropped 1 base, with 20 bases sitting between them.

The chain links TRBV12-3 or TRBV12-4 to TRBJ2-1; 7 nucleotides line up with TRBD1. J was trimmed by 6 bases and V by 3 bases; bases with no gene match: 5. The CDR3 length is 14 residues. CDR3 region: CASSFGQDFNEQFF. The CDR3 DNA reads as TGTGCCAGCAGTTTCGGACAGGACTTCAATGAGCAGTTCTTC.

The chain carries TRBV2 and TRBJ1-2; D remains unclear. The CDR3 runs 12 residues. V shed 1 base and J shed 6 bases, with 6 bases lying between them. The germline V gene has CDR1 SNHLY and CDR2 FYNNEI. The CDR3 reads CASSEVRNGYTF. CDR3 DNA sequence: TGTGCCAGCAGTGAAGTAAGGAATGGCTACACCTTC.

V usage is TRBV9 and J usage is TRBJ2-1, with D unclear. The germline CDR1 and CDR2 sequences are SGDLS and YYNGEE. V was cut by 0 bases and J by 9 bases, with 10 bases left in between. This CDR3 spans 13 amino acids. The CDR3 reads CASSVGSAAEQFF. The CDR3 DNA sequence: TGTGCCAGCAGCGTAGGGTCCGCAGCTGAGCAGTTCTTC. The entire variable domain, with the rest obtained from reference TRBV9 and TRBJ2-1, is as follows: DSGVTQTPKHLITATGQRVTLRCSPRSGDLSVYWYQQSLDQGLQFLIQYYNGEERAKGNILERFSAQQFPDLHSELNLSSLELGDSALYFCASSVGSAAEQFFGPGTRLTVL.

The chain carries TRBV29-1 and TRBJ2-3; D is ambiguous. Trimming left V 4 bases short and J 2 bases short, with 10 bases between. This CDR3 is 13 amino acids long. Germline CDR1 SQVTM, CDR2 ANQGSEA. The DNA of the CDR3 is TGCAGCGTTGTTCGACTTCTCACAGATACGCAGTATTTT. Protein product: CSVVRLLTDTQYF.

The CDR3 loop reads CASSLSLSYGYTF. The CDR3 DNA sequence: TGTGCCAGCAGTTTATCCCTCTCCTATGGCTACACCTTC. This chain connects TRBV27 to TRBJ1-2; D is undetermined. The CDR3 totals 13 residues. CDR1 is MNHEY and CDR2 is SMNVEV in the germline V gene (reference sequence). V lost 0 bases and J lost 4, with 6 bases in between.